This TCR beta chain was sequenced for a study of lymphopenia after photon versus proton radiotherapy. The assay was immunoSEQ multiplex PCR, and TCRdb's table has in-frame clones only and misses some. This sample carries roughly 30,000 clones, roughly 90% of them seen once, and the ten largest clones take 6.8%. Whole-study findings and limits: Proton therapy kept repertoires fairly stable, unlike photons, which gained effector/memory cells. After the lymphocyte nadir, photon-treated repertoires showed oligoclonal expansion, especially of CD8+ Temra cells. Only patients who died were analyzed for survival; proton advantage is unproven.

The CDR3 has 18 residues. The trim removed 4 bases at V and 2 bases at J, leaving 11 bases unmatched. Germline-derived CDR1 and CDR2 are SGHVS and FQNEAQ. This clone is medium-sized. Its matching antigen is unknown. This specimen was peripheral blood, taken from a patient treated with photon-based radiotherapy. V and J are TRBV7-8 and TRBJ2-2; 9 nucleotides agree with TRBD1. The source of this sequence is a woman aged 45-60 years with pancreatic cancer. CDR3 coding DNA: TGTGCCAGCAGCTCTCAAATTCCGGGACAGGGAAACACCGGGGAGCTGTTTTTT. Protein sequence: CASSSQIPGQGNTGELFF.